The 8 T cell receptor beta chains below were found in one sample sequenced in a study of blood T cell repertoires in COVID-19. Clones were read by immunoSEQ multiplex PCR, and TCRdb kept only the in-frame ones, dropping some. Of fewer than 350,000 clones in the sample, about 93% are singletons; the top ten hold about 6.8%. The specimen sequenced was peripheral blood. These receptors all come from a woman aged 25 to 39 with COVID-19, enrolled during active disease.

Here the CDR3 DNA reads TGTGCCAGCAGTTTACCGGACAGGTATTTTCTCGATGGCTACACCTTC. This codes for CASSLPDRYFLDGYTF. This chain uses TRBV7-9 with TRBJ1-2; 7 bases map to TRBD1. The CDR3 is 16 residues long. Germline CDR1 reads SEHNR; CDR2 reads FQNEAQ (reference sequence). V dropped 6 bases and J dropped 6; count of bases not matched to a gene: 16.

The chain employs TRBV10-3 and TRBJ2-7; no clear D. Germline-derived CDR1 and CDR2 are ENHRY and SYGVKD. The ends were cut back, 2 bases at V and 3 bases at J, with 5 bases in the middle. The CDR3 covers 12 residues. The CDR3 region is CAISEVFYEQYF. Here the CDR3 DNA reads TGTGCCATCAGTGAGGTCTTCTACGAGCAGTACTTC.

V gene TRBV27 combines with J gene TRBJ1-5, with unresolved D. CDR1 MNHEY and CDR2 SMNVEV come from the germline V gene (reference sequence). This CDR3 is built from 16 residues. Trimming stripped 2 bases from V and 0 bases from J, with 11 bases between. Here the CDR3 reads CASSLAWALSNQPQHF. The CDR3 region has the DNA TGTGCCAGCAGTTTAGCCTGGGCTCTTAGCAATCAGCCCCAGCATTTT.

The rearrangement joins TRBV9 to TRBJ2-3; TRBD2 aligns across 9 bases. The CDR3 totals 15 residues. Germline CDR1 SGDLS, CDR2 YYNGEE. Unmatched junction bases numbered 2, after V lost 3 bases and J lost 0 bases. CDR3 DNA sequence: TGTGCCAGCAGCGCTAGCGGGACTAGCACAGATACGCAGTATTTT. This codes for CASSASGTSTDTQYF.

The J gene is TRBJ1-3, the V gene TRBV28, with a weak D call TRBD1 (6 bases). This CDR3 has 15 residues. V was cut by 5 bases and J by 3 bases, with 14 bases left in between. Per the germline V gene, CDR1 is MDHEN and CDR2 is SYDVKM. The CDR3 spells CASSRGGASGNTIYF. CDR3 sequence (DNA): TGTGCCAGCAGTCGGGGGGGGGCCAGTGGAAACACCATATATTTT.

The table lists this clone with a few counts. The rearrangement joins TRBV7-6 to TRBJ2-7; D not certain. The V gene's germline CDR1 is SGHVS and CDR2 FNYEAQ. The CDR3 extends over 12 amino acids. The V gene lost 4 bases and the J gene lost 2 bases, with 6 bases spanning the gap. The chain's CDR3 is CASSSRTYEQYF. In nucleotides, the CDR3 is TGTGCCAGCAGCTCTAGGACCTACGAGCAGTACTTC.

The V gene is TRBV10-1, the J gene TRBJ2-2, with TRBD1 identical over 8 bases. After removal of 5 bases from V and 6 bases from J, the junction contained 8 bases not matched to a gene. Germline CDR1 WNHNN, CDR2 SYGVQD (reference sequence). The length of the CDR3 is 15 residues. The CDR3 protein is CASSPGQGKAGELFF. The CDR3 region has the DNA TGCGCCAGCAGTCCTGGACAGGGCAAGGCCGGGGAGCTGTTTTTT.

The CDR3 DNA is TGTGCCAGCAGCCCCACGGGGGCAACTAATGAAAAACTGTTTTTT. It codes for CASSPTGATNEKLFF. The J gene is TRBJ1-4, the V gene TRBV28; tentatively, D is TRBD1 (5 bases). Germline loops: CDR1 MDHEN, CDR2 SYDVKM. CDR3 length: 15 amino acids. V lost 6 bases to trimming and J lost 0 bases, with 11 bases between them.